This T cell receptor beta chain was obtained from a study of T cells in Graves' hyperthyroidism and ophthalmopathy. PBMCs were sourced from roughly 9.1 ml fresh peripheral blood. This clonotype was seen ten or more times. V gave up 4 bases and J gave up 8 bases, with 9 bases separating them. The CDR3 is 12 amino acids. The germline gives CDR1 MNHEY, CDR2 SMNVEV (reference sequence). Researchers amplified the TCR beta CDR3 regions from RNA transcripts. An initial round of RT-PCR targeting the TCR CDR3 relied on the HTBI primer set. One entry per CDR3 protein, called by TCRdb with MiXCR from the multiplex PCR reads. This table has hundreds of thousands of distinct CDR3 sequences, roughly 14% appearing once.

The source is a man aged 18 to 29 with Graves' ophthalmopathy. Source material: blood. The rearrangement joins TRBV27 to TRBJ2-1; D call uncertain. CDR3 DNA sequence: TGTGCCAGCAGTTGGGGATTCGATGAGCAGTTCTTC. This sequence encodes CASSWGFDEQFF.